The 9 T cell receptor beta chains given below trace back to one sample, sequenced in a study of T-cell reconstitution after alpha-beta-depleted transplantation in children (dated by TCRdb to about 2016). The method behind the library was PCR. The instrument was an Illumina HiSeq 2500. To normalize quantification of the TCRbeta repertoire, the TCR libraries were built with molecular barcoding that relied on unique molecular identifiers. TCRdb ran its own pipeline on the public reads, namely fastp trimming at Q25 and MiXCR clone calling, and kept in-frame beta chains. Merged by CDR3 protein, the rows form single entries marked with the most common genes and DNA. This sample comprises approximately 800,000 distinct CDR3 sequences, 16% of them detected only once. The ten largest clones take up approximately 4.5% of the sample. The treatment or condition label for this specimen denotes: allogeneic hematopoietic cell transplantation with graft depleted of TCRalphabeta T cells and CD19 B cells.

Sequenced here: PBMCs, mostly from graft donor cells, sampled 360 days after TCRalphabeta/CD19-depleted stem cell transplant. These TCRs come from a male patient between 10 and 17 years old who had a stem cell transplant for acute lymphoblastic leukemia, so the T cells may come from the graft donor.

This sequence joins TRBV7-9 and TRBJ1-1, with D unclear. This CDR3 spans 15 amino acids. Trimming pared 1 base from V and 4 bases from J, leaving 13 bases between. Looked up from germline, CDR1 is SEHNR and CDR2 is FQNEAQ (reference sequence). CDR3 sequence reads: CASSLEGPRSTEAFF. CDR3 sequence (DNA): TGTGCCAGCAGCTTAGAAGGGCCCCGAAGCACTGAAGCTTTCTTT. Full variable domain (rest looked up from reference TRBV7-9 and TRBJ1-1): DTGVSQNPRHKITKRGQNVTFRCDPISEHNRLYWYRQTLGQGPEFLTYFQNEAQLEKSRLLSDRFSAERPKGSFSTLEIQRTEQGDSAMYLCASSLEGPRSTEAFFGQGTRLTVV.

This chain joins TRBV12-3 or TRBV12-4 and TRBJ2-1, with D perhaps TRBD2 (5 bases). V shed 2 bases and J shed 3 bases, with 11 bases lying between them. This CDR3 has 15 residues. Here the CDR3 DNA reads TGTGCCAGCAGTTTATCGGCTAGCCGCTACAATGAGCAGTTCTTC. It encodes CASSLSASRYNEQFF.

The chain carries TRBV10-3 and TRBJ1-2; 9 bases fit TRBD1. V was clipped by 8 bases and J by 3 bases; unmatched bases: 4. CDR3 length: 13 residues. Germline loops: CDR1 ENHRY, CDR2 SYGVKD. The CDR3, as DNA: TGTGCCATCGGCGGACAGGGGCACTATGGCTACACCTTC. Its translation is CAIGGQGHYGYTF.

The chain links TRBV5-1 to TRBJ2-2; D gene ambiguous. CDR3 length: 12 amino acids. CDR1 is SGHRS and CDR2 is YFSETQ in the germline V gene. Trimming cost V 0 bases and J 9 bases, with 6 bases left between them. Written as DNA, the CDR3 is TGCGCCAGCAGCTTGGAACCACGGGAGCTGTTTTTT. Translation: CASSLEPRELFF.

This clonotype appeared many times. The chain employs TRBV12-3 or TRBV12-4 and TRBJ1-2; a weak D match, TRBD1 (5 bases). The CDR3 extends over 15 amino acids. With 2 bases removed from V and 4 bases from J, the gap between germline ends came to 14 bases. The CDR3 region is CASSLSRGRGYGYTF. CDR3 bases: TGTGCCAGCAGTTTATCCCGGGGACGAGGCTATGGCTACACCTTC.

J is TRBJ2-5 and V is TRBV7-8; TRBD1 might be the D (6 bases). The CDR3 is made up of 15 amino acids. Germline assignment: CDR1 SGHVS and CDR2 FQNEAQ. V lost 3 bases and J lost 4, with 15 bases in between. CDR3 protein: CASSLGFGGGETQYF. For the CDR3, the DNA is TGTGCCAGCAGCTTGGGGTTTGGGGGCGGAGAGACCCAGTACTTC.

This sequence joins TRBV4-1 and TRBJ2-3; 12 positions agree with TRBD2. The CDR3 is 16 residues long. Trimming cost V 4 bases and J 4 bases; bases outside gene matches: 6. The germline gives CDR1 MGHRA, CDR2 YSYEKL. In DNA form, the CDR3 reads TGCGCCAGCAGCCCGATGACTAGCGGGAGCTCAGATACGCAGTATTTT. Translating it yields CASSPMTSGSSDTQYF.

This clonotype was found many times. The chain uses TRBV29-1 and TRBJ2-7, with TRBD1 identical over 9 bases. Germline V CDR1 and CDR2: SQVTM, ANQGSEA. Losses at the gene ends were 7 bases for V and 3 bases for J; bases not matched to a gene: 10. The CDR3 consists of 14 residues. This chain's CDR3 is CSARAGTGIYEQYF. In nucleotides, the CDR3 is TGCAGCGCCCGGGCCGGGACAGGGATCTACGAGCAGTACTTC.

The gene calls are TRBV27 and TRBJ1-4; a possible D gene is TRBD1 (6 bases). This CDR3 has 15 amino acids. From germline, CDR1 is MNHEY and CDR2 SMNVEV (reference sequence). With 3 bases removed from V and 7 bases from J, the gap between germline ends came to 15 bases. The CDR3 DNA reads as TGTGCCAGCAGTTTCCTTAACAGGGATAGTGAAAAACTGTTTTTT. The encoded protein is CASSFLNRDSEKLFF.